These 19 T cell receptor beta chains came from one sample sequenced in a study of shared clonotypes between healthy human individuals (dated by TCRdb to 2019 to 2021). Receptor libraries were prepared by the immunoSEQ multiplex PCR assay. TCRdb re-hosts the immuneACCESS table, in-frame sequences only. Its copies lack some clones; in the studies checked, an unresolved V gene accounts for under half of them, and the cause for the rest is not known. The table for this sample lists 2 million to 2.5 million clones; approximately 95% of them were counted only once. Around 0.13% of the sample lies in the top ten. Sample: naive CD4+ T cells sorted from blood. The meaning of the sample's cell subset or site label: CD45RA+ positively selected. The receptors stem from a man between 18 and 35 years old in good health.

This clone was seen just once. The J gene is TRBJ2-3, the V gene TRBV7-9; D uncertain. The CDR3 totals 16 residues. The V and J ends lost 1 base and 6 bases respectively, with 17 bases between them. In germline, CDR1 is SEHNR, CDR2 FQNEAQ (reference sequence). The CDR3 DNA reads as TGTGCCAGCAGCTTAGGAGGAAGGGCCGCTTATGATACGCAGTATTTT. This codes for CASSLGGRAAYDTQYF.

The genes are TRBV7-2 and TRBJ1-1; D possibly corresponds to TRBD1 (5 bases). V gave up 3 bases and J gave up 11 bases, with 10 bases separating them. CDR1 and CDR2 from the germline V gene are SGHTA and FQGNSA. The CDR3 runs 11 residues. DNA of the CDR3: TGTGCCAGCAGCTTCTCGGGACCTGCTTTCTTT. It specifies CASSFSGPAFF.

V gene TRBV7-2 combines with J gene TRBJ1-2, with 8 bases lining up with TRBD1. Germline-derived CDR1 and CDR2 are SGHTA and FQGNSA. This CDR3 contains 15 residues. The ends lost 1 base at V and 7 bases at J; junction bases unmatched: 8. The CDR3 DNA is TGTGCCAGCAGCTTAGTAGGGGCAGGGGGCGGTGGCTACACCTTC. Its protein is CASSLVGAGGGGYTF.

The genes are TRBV28 and TRBJ1-5; no firm D call. V lost 3 bases to trimming and J lost 0 bases, with 9 bases between them. From germline, CDR1 is MDHEN and CDR2 SYDVKM. The CDR3 length is 15 residues. The CDR3 coding sequence is TGTGCCAGCAGTTTCACGTTGGGTAGCAATCAGCCCCAGCATTTT. Its translation: CASSFTLGSNQPQHF.

The gene calls are TRBV2 and TRBJ1-5; D perhaps matches TRBD1 (5 bases). The germline V gene has CDR1 SNHLY and CDR2 FYNNEI. V gave up 3 bases and J gave up 3 bases, with 12 bases separating them. This CDR3 is built from 15 residues. The CDR3: CASSDGQGVNQPQHF. The CDR3, as DNA: TGTGCCAGCAGTGATGGCCAGGGTGTCAATCAGCCCCAGCATTTT. Together with reference TRBV2 and TRBJ1-5, the CDR3 gives the full variable domain: EPEVTQTPSHQVTQMGQEVILRCVPISNHLYFYWYRQILGQKVEFLVSFYNNEISEKSEIFDDQFSVERPDGSNFTLKIRSTKLEDSAMYFCASSDGQGVNQPQHFGDGTRLSIL.

This chain joins TRBV5-3 and TRBJ2-7, with D possibly matching TRBD2 (6 bases). TRBV5-3 is an ORF, with its function uncertain. V lost 4 bases to trimming and J lost 0 bases, with 11 bases between them. The CDR3 contains 14 residues. CDR3 bases: TGTGCCAGAAGCCAGACTAGGGACTCCTACGAGCAGTACTTC. Encoded protein: CARSQTRDSYEQYF.

This rearrangement joins TRBV7-6 to TRBJ2-3, with a possible D match to TRBD2 (5 bases). The CDR3 covers 12 residues. Trimming shortened V by 5 bases and J by 7 bases, and 10 bases separated the two germline ends. In germline, CDR1 is SGHVS, CDR2 FNYEAQ. This chain's CDR3 is CASSRTAYTQYF. The CDR3, as DNA: TGTGCCAGCAGCCGGACTGCGTATACGCAGTATTTT.

The chain recombines TRBV28 with TRBJ1-5; D is perhaps TRBD1 (6 bases). V was trimmed by 6 bases and J by 0 bases, leaving 27 bases between them. The germline V gene encodes CDR1 MDHEN and CDR2 SYDVKM. The CDR3 extends over 20 amino acids. The CDR3 sequence: CASSNTYGQSGAYSNQPQHF. DNA for the CDR3: TGTGCCAGCAGCAATACATACGGACAGTCCGGGGCTTATAGCAATCAGCCCCAGCATTTT.

A remark on this clone: Compared with germline, one end of the junction differs, possibly owing to a read error. Here the CDR3 reads CASSNGWDRGF. The CDR3 region has the DNA TGTGCCAGCAGTAACGGCTGGGACAGGGGCTTC. This chain uses TRBV6-6 with TRBJ1-2; 10 bases map to TRBD1. The CDR3 runs to 11 residues. Germline lookup yields CDR1 MNHNY and CDR2 SVGAGI (reference sequence).

CDR3 region: CASSPDRGPDGYTF. Written as DNA, the CDR3 is TGCGCCAGCAGCCCGGACAGGGGTCCGGATGGCTACACCTTC. This chain uses TRBV4-1 with TRBJ1-2, with 9 bases identical to TRBD1. The CDR3 runs to 14 residues. The germline V gene has CDR1 MGHRA and CDR2 YSYEKL. V gave up 4 bases and J gave up 6 bases; unmatched junction bases: 6.

This chain connects TRBV7-9 to TRBJ2-7; 7 bases align to TRBD2. Germline loops: CDR1 SEHNR, CDR2 FQNEAQ (reference sequence). The CDR3 covers 15 residues. The trim removed 2 bases at V and 4 bases at J, leaving 8 bases unmatched. This CDR3 reads CASSLRASGTYEQYF. The CDR3 DNA reads as TGTGCCAGCAGCTTAAGGGCCAGCGGGACTTACGAGCAGTACTTC.

The rearrangement links TRBV6-6 to TRBJ1-3; unclear D gene. Germline CDR1 MNHNY, CDR2 SVGAGI (reference sequence). Trimming cost V 6 bases and J 2 bases, with 5 bases left between them. CDR3 length: 12 residues. CDR3 nucleotide sequence: TGTGCCAGCAGGCGGGCTGGAAACACCATATATTTT. This sequence encodes CASRRAGNTIYF.

This clone was seen just once. The V and J genes are TRBV5-6 and TRBJ1-2; 9 bases map to TRBD1. Looked up from germline, CDR1 is SGHDT and CDR2 is YYEEEE. Trimming removed 3 bases from V and 3 bases from J; junction bases left unmatched: 9. The CDR3 contains 16 residues. The CDR3 region has the DNA TGTGCCAGCAGCTACCGGAGGACAGGGGCGGACTATGGCTACACCTTC. Translating it yields CASSYRRTGADYGYTF.

The chain recombines TRBV10-3 with TRBJ2-3; 8 bases are shared with TRBD1. J was trimmed by 0 bases and V by 4 bases; bases with no gene match: 6. CDR3 length: 16 residues. Germline V gene sequence: CDR1 ENHRY, CDR2 SYGVKD. CDR3 amino acids: CAISGLGQASTDTQYF. The CDR3 bases are TGTGCCATCAGTGGCCTGGGACAGGCCAGCACAGATACGCAGTATTTT.

The chain is built from TRBV5-8 and TRBJ1-5, with 7 bases aligning to TRBD1. The germline V gene has CDR1 SGHTS and CDR2 YDEGEE. The CDR3 is 15 residues long. With V trimmed by 4 bases and J by 1 base, 5 bases remained unmatched. CDR3 coding DNA: TGTGCCAGCAGCAAAGGACAGGCGAGCAATCAGCCCCAGCATTTT. Translated, it gives CASSKGQASNQPQHF. Drawing the rest from reference TRBV5-8 and TRBJ1-5, the complete variable domain is EAGVTQSPTHLIKTRGQQATLRCSPISGHTSVYWYQQALGLGLQFLLWYDEGEERNRGNFPPRFSGRQFPNYSSELNVNALELEDSALYLCASSKGQASNQPQHFGDGTRLSIL.

This chain connects TRBV30 to TRBJ2-4; 7 bases align to TRBD1. With V trimmed by 3 bases and J by 6 bases, 14 bases remained unmatched. The germline V gene has CDR1 GTSNPN and CDR2 SVGIG (reference sequence). CDR3 length: 16 residues. CDR3 sequence: CAWRQLTSRQGNIQYF. The CDR3 DNA is TGTGCCTGGAGGCAACTCACTTCGCGACAGGGAAACATTCAGTACTTC.

There are a few counts of this clone. The chain employs TRBV6-1 and TRBJ1-5; TRBD1 is a possible D gene (5 bases). The V gene's germline CDR1 is MNHNS and CDR2 SASEGT. The CDR3 runs 13 residues. V lost 8 bases and J lost 2, with 10 bases in between. CDR3 in amino acids: CASRRGGNQPQHF. The CDR3 bases are TGTGCCAGCCGACGAGGGGGCAATCAGCCCCAGCATTTT.

J is TRBJ2-5 and V is TRBV4-3; the D is unclear. In germline, CDR1 is LGHNA, CDR2 YSLEER. V lost 1 base and J 5 bases, leaving 8 bases between the germline ends. This CDR3 comprises 13 residues. For the CDR3, the DNA is TGCGCCAGCAGCCAAGTCTTGACGGAGACCCAGTACTTC. It translates to CASSQVLTETQYF.

The V gene is TRBV18, the J gene TRBJ1-1, with D unclear. The CDR3 is 14 amino acids. The germline V gene encodes CDR1 KGHSH and CDR2 LQKENI. V lost 2 bases and J lost 0, with 7 bases in between. This chain's CDR3 is CASSPVNVNTEAFF. The CDR3 DNA follows: TGTGCCAGCTCACCAGTCAACGTGAACACTGAAGCTTTCTTT.